These T cell receptor beta chains were read from a single sample in a study of Ad26.COV2.S vaccination and SARS-CoV-2 variants. Repertoires were generated with immunoSEQ multiplex PCR, while TCRdb's copy carries only in-frame clones and drops some. The sample carries over 350,000 clones, about nine tenths recorded once. The sequences come from peripheral blood, collected in a trial of Ad26.COV2.S vaccine versus placebo. The receptor set was obtained from a person aged 18-65 years who received the Ad26.COV2.S COVID-19 vaccine or a placebo. Each CDR3 is given with its conserved first and last residue. A D gene is named only where the DNA matches it firmly. Size values are once, few and many counts, or a class for expanded clones, and some rows have none.

J gene,clone size,V gene,D gene,CDR3 DNA,CDR3 protein
TRBJ1-3,.,TRBV11-1,.,TGTGCCAGCAGCCCCTCGACCTTCTCTGGAAACACCATATATTTT,CASSPSTFSGNTIYF
TRBJ2-7,.,TRBV29-1,.,TGCAGCGTTGCCCCAAAATCGGGGGCCTACGAGCAGTACTTC,CSVAPKSGAYEQYF
TRBJ2-1,once,TRBV4-3,TRBD1,TGCGCCAGCAGCCAAGGATACAGGGGAAATTCCGGGGCATACAATGAGCAGTTCTTC,CASSQGYRGNSGAYNEQFF
TRBJ1-5,.,TRBV10-3,.,TGTGCCATCAGTGATGGTCTCGGCGAAGCAAAGATCCAGCCCCAGCATTTT,CAISDGLGEAKIQPQHF
TRBJ2-2,.,TRBV12-3/TRBV12-4,TRBD1,TGTGCCAGCGAGAGGGGGCGGGCCGGGGAGCTGTTTTTT,CASERGRAGELFF
TRBJ1-6,.,TRBV5-8,.,TGTGCCAGCAGCTTTGTGGGTGGGTCTTCACCCCTCCACTTT,CASSFVGGSSPLHF
TRBJ1-2,.,TRBV19,.,TGTGCCAGTAGTATAGAGGCAGGTTATGGCTACACCTTC,CASSIEAGYGYTF
TRBJ1-1,.,TRBV2,.,TGTGCCAGCAGTGAAATTCCCGAAGACAGTTACACTGAAGCTTTCTTT,CASSEIPEDSYTEAFF
TRBJ2-1,.,TRBV10-3,TRBD2,TGTGCCATCAGTGACCCTACTAGCGGGGGCTACAATGAGCAGTTCTTC,CAISDPTSGGYNEQFF
TRBJ1-1,.,TRBV20-1,.,TGCAGTGCTAGAGGAGGAAACGAAGCTTTCTTT,CSARGGNEAFF
TRBJ1-3,.,TRBV7-8,.,TGTGCCAGCAGCTTAGATGGGGAATACACCATATATTTT,CASSLDGEYTIYF
TRBJ2-2,once,TRBV5-1,TRBD2,TGCGCCAGCAGCTTCGCGGGGGCGAACACCGGGGAGCTGTTTTTT,CASSFAGANTGELFF
TRBJ2-7,.,TRBV21-1,.,TGTGCCAGCAGCAAGAGGACCTCTGCCTACGAGCAGTACTTC,CASSKRTSAYEQYF
TRBJ2-1,.,TRBV6-2/TRBV6-3,TRBD2,TGTGCCAGCAGTTACCTGAGCGGGGGGGCCCCCAATGAGCAGTTCTTC,CASSYLSGGAPNEQFF
TRBJ2-3,.,TRBV20-1,.,TGCAGTGCCTCCACAGATACGCAGTATTTT,CSASTDTQYF
TRBJ1-1,.,TRBV6-5,TRBD1,TGTGCCAGCATCAACAGGGGAAGGACTGAAGCTTTCTTT,CASINRGRTEAFF
TRBJ1-2,.,TRBV27,TRBD1,TGTGCCAGCAGCTACCGGGACAGGGGTAACTATGGCTACACCTTC,CASSYRDRGNYGYTF
TRBJ2-3,.,TRBV6-7,.,TGTGCCAGCATAGGTCCCCTAGATACGCAGTATTTT,CASIGPLDTQYF
TRBJ2-7,.,TRBV7-8,.,TGTGCCAGCAGCCACCTGGGGCGGGGTTTGTCCTACGAGCAGTACTTC,CASSHLGRGLSYEQYF
TRBJ1-3,.,TRBV19,.,TGTGCCAGCCTTCGCGGAAACACCATATATTTT,CASLRGNTIYF
TRBJ2-7,.,TRBV6-5,.,TGTGCCAGCAGTCTCGACCACACTACCGGCGAGCAGTACTTC,CASSLDHTTGEQYF
TRBJ1-6,.,TRBV30,.,TGTGCCTGGACACGATCAGCGTATAATTCACCCCTCCACTTT,CAWTRSAYNSPLHF
TRBJ2-2,once,TRBV25-1,TRBD1,TGTGCCAGCCGGGACAGGAAAGCCGGGGAGCTGTTTTTT,CASRDRKAGELFF
TRBJ1-2,.,TRBV19,.,TGTGCCAGTAGCCTCAGAGGGTCTGACTATGGCTACACCTTC,CASSLRGSDYGYTF
TRBJ1-1,.,TRBV6-5,.,TGTGCCAGCAGTCGCAAGGACGGATACACTGAAGCTTTCTTT,CASSRKDGYTEAFF
TRBJ1-2,.,TRBV30,.,TGTGCCGGGGCCCCCGACGCTAACTATGGCTACACCTTC,CAGAPDANYGYTF
TRBJ1-1,.,TRBV10-3,.,TGTGCCATCGGGACTGTTATGAACACTGAAGCTTTCTTT,CAIGTVMNTEAFF
TRBJ1-1,.,TRBV29-1,.,TGCAGCGTTGACTCAGCTTTCTTT,CSVDSAFF
TRBJ2-1,.,TRBV5-8,.,TGTGCCAGCAGCTGGGCAGGTGGCAGGGCAAACGAGCAGTTCTTC,CASSWAGGRANEQFF
TRBJ2-5,.,TRBV5-1,.,TGCGCCAGCAGTCCAGTGGCCAGGGGAGACCCGGGGTACTTC,CASSPVARGDPGYF
TRBJ2-7,.,TRBV18,.,TGTGCCAGCTCACCAAGCAGGGAAGGCGAGCAGTACTTC,CASSPSREGEQYF
TRBJ2-1,.,TRBV11-2,.,TGTGCCAGCAGCCAATCGGGGTCTGAGCAGTTCTTC,CASSQSGSEQFF
TRBJ2-3,.,TRBV5-8,.,TGTGCCAGCAGCTTGGCCGGGGTAGTGGCAGATACGCAGTATTTT,CASSLAGVVADTQYF
TRBJ2-2,.,TRBV6-2/TRBV6-3,TRBD1,TGTGCCAGCAGTTATAGAAGGGCTGGGGCAGGGGGAACCGGGGAGCTGTTTTTT,CASSYRRAGAGGTGELFF
TRBJ1-1,.,TRBV12-3/TRBV12-4,.,TGTGCCAGCACCCAGGGGCCCTACACTGAAGCTTTCTTT,CASTQGPYTEAFF
TRBJ2-7,once,TRBV7-9,TRBD1,TGTGCCAGCAGCTTCTCCTTAGGACAGGGAGAAGAGCAGTACTTC,CASSFSLGQGEEQYF
TRBJ2-5,.,TRBV12-3/TRBV12-4,.,TGTGCTTCGAGACAGAGCCAAGAGACCCAGTACTTC,CASRQSQETQYF
TRBJ2-5,.,TRBV7-2,.,TGTGCCAGCAGCCACCGGTATTGGACCCAGTACTTC,CASSHRYWTQYF
TRBJ1-2,.,TRBV2,.,TGTGCCAGCAGTGAATTGGGGCAGGGGAGCAGCTATGGCTACACCTTC,CASSELGQGSSYGYTF
TRBJ2-3,.,TRBV19,.,TGTGCCAGTAGTATAGTCGGCGGGGTGAGCACAGATACGCAGTATTTT,CASSIVGGVSTDTQYF
TRBJ1-3,.,TRBV4-1,.,TGCGCCAGCAGCCAGGGCCGATTCGGGACCCCGGACTCTGGAAACACCATATATTTT,CASSQGRFGTPDSGNTIYF
TRBJ1-2,.,TRBV25-1,TRBD1,TGTGCCAGCAGTGAATCGACAGGGACTAATTATGGCTACACCTTC,CASSESTGTNYGYTF
TRBJ1-1,.,TRBV27,.,TGTGCCAGCAGTTTACGAGCAGGGAACACTGAAGCTTTCTTT,CASSLRAGNTEAFF
TRBJ1-1,.,TRBV18,.,TGTGCCAGCTCACCCCAGGGGCTCGACACTGAAGCTTTCTTT,CASSPQGLDTEAFF
TRBJ1-1,.,TRBV3-1/TRBV3-2,TRBD1,TGTGCCAGCAGACTACACGGACAGGGAATCGGCGAGTCTGAAGCTTTCTTT,CASRLHGQGIGESEAFF
TRBJ2-1,.,TRBV5-1,.,TGCGCCAGCAGCTTGGCCGGGACGGAGTACAATGAGCAGTTCTTC,CASSLAGTEYNEQFF
TRBJ2-3,.,TRBV21-1,.,TGTGCCAGCAGCAAAATAAGGGGGGCCCTTCGGACTAGCGGGAATGCAGATACGCAGTATTTT,CASSKIRGALRTSGNADTQYF
TRBJ2-7,.,TRBV11-2,TRBD1,TGTGCCAGCAGCTTACGCCCGGGACAGGGCTCCTACGAGCAGTACTTC,CASSLRPGQGSYEQYF
TRBJ2-1,.,TRBV3-1/TRBV3-2,TRBD2,TGTGCCAGCAGCCAAGTCTATAGCGGGGGGTTGGATGAGCAGTTCTTC,CASSQVYSGGLDEQFF
TRBJ1-5,.,TRBV5-1,.,TGCGCCAGCAGCCCGCGGGGGGGGCACGGTTATAGCAATCAGCCCCAGCATTTT,CASSPRGGHGYSNQPQHF
TRBJ2-1,.,TRBV6-4,.,TGTGCCAGCAGTGAGGACAGCGCCTACAATGAGCAGTTCTTC,CASSEDSAYNEQFF
TRBJ1-1,.,TRBV6-5,.,TGTGCCAGCAGCATGAACACTGAAGCTTTCTTT,CASSMNTEAFF
TRBJ2-3,.,TRBV4-3,.,TGCGCCAGCAGCCAAGATGGGGTCGGAATATTCGGCACAGATACGCAGTATTTT,CASSQDGVGIFGTDTQYF
TRBJ2-3,.,TRBV3-1/TRBV3-2,TRBD1,TGTGCCAGCAGCCTATCCATCGACAGGGGGCCGTCAGATACGCAGTATTTT,CASSLSIDRGPSDTQYF